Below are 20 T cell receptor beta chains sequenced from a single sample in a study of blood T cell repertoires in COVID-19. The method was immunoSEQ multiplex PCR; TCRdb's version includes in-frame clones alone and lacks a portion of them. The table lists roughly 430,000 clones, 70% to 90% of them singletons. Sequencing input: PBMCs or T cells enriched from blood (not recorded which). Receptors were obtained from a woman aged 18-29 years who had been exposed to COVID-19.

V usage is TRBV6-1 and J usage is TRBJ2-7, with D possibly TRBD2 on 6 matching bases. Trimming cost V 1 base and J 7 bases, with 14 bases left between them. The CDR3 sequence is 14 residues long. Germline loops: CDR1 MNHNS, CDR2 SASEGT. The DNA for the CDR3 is TGTGCCAGCAGTGAAGGGGGGGACCCTTTAGAGCAGTACTTC. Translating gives CASSEGGDPLEQYF.

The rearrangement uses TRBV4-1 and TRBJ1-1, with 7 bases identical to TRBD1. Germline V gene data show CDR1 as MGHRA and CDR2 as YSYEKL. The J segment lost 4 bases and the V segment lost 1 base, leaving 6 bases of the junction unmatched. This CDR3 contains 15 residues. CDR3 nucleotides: TGCGCCAGCAGCCAAGGACGACAGGGTCGCACTGAAGCTTTCTTT. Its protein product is CASSQGRQGRTEAFF.

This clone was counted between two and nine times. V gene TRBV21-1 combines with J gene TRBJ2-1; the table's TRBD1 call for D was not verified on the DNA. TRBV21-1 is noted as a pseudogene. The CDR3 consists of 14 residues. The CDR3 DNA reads TGTGCCAGCCCCGGGACAGGGGGATGGAATGAGCAGTTCTTC. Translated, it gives CASPGTGGWNEQFF.

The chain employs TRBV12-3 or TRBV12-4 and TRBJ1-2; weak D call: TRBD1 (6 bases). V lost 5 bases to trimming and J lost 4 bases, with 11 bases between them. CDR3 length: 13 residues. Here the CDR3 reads CASSLGGPYGYTF. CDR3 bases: TGTGCCAGCAGTCTCGGGGGGCCCTATGGCTACACCTTC.

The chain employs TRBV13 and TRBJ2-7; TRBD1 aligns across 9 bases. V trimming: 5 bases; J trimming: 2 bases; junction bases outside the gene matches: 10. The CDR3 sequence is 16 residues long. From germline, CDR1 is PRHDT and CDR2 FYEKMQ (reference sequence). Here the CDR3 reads CASSRNPGQGTYEQYF. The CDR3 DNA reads TGTGCCAGCAGCCGAAATCCGGGACAGGGAACCTACGAGCAGTACTTC.

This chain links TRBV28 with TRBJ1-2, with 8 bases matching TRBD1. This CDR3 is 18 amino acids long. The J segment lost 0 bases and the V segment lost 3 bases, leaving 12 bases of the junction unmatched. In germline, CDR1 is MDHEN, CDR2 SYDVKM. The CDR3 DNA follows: TGTGCCAGCAGTTTTGTCCGAAGCACAGGGGGATCTAACTATGGCTACACCTTC. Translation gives CASSFVRSTGGSNYGYTF.

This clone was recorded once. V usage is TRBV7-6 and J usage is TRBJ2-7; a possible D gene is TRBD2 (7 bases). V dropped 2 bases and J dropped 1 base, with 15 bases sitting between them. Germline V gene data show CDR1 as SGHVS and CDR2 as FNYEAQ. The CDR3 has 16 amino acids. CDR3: CASSLRSRGASYEQYF. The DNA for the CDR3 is TGTGCCAGCAGCTTAAGGTCCCGGGGGGCTTCCTACGAGCAGTACTTC.

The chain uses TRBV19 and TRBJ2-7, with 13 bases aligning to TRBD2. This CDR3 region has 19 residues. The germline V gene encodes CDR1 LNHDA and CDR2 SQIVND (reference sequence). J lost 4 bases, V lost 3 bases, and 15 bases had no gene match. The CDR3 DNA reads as TGTGCCAGTAGTATGACGGCGGGGGGACTAGCGGGGATGAGATACGAGCAGTACTTC. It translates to CASSMTAGGLAGMRYEQYF.

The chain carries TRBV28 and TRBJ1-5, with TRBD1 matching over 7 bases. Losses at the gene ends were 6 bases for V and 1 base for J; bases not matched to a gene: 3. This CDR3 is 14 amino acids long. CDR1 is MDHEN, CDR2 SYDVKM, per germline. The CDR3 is CASRAQGSNQPQHF. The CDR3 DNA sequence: TGTGCCAGCAGAGCACAGGGGAGCAATCAGCCCCAGCATTTT.

In DNA form, the CDR3 reads TGTGCCAGCACCTTAGTAGCGGGAGATAATGAGCAGTTCTTC. Protein sequence: CASTLVAGDNEQFF. The chain combines TRBV6-4 with TRBJ2-1; TRBD2 agrees at 9 bases. The V and J ends lost 7 bases and 7 bases, in that order; junction bases with no gene match: 8. Germline V gene data show CDR1 as MRHNA and CDR2 as SNTAGT. The CDR3 has 14 amino acids.

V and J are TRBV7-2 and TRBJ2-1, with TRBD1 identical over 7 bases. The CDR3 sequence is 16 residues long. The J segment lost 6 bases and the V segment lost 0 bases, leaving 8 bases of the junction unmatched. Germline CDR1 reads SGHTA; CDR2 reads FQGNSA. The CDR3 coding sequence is TGTGCCAGCAGCTTAGCCAGGACAGGTTCTAGCAATGAGCAGTTCTTC. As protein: CASSLARTGSSNEQFF.

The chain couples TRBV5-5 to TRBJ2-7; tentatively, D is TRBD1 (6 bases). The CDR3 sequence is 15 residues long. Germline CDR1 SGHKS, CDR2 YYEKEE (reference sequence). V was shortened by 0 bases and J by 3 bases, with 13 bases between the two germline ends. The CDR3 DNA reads TGTGCCAGCAGCTTGGATACAGGGCATGGCTACGAGCAGTACTTC. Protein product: CASSLDTGHGYEQYF.

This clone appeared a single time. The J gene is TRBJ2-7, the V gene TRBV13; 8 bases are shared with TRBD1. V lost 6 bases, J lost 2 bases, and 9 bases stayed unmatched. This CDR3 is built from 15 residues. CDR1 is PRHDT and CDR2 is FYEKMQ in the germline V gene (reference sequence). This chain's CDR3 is CASSSRGTGAYEQYF. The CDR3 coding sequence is TGTGCCAGCAGTTCAAGGGGGACAGGAGCCTACGAGCAGTACTTC.

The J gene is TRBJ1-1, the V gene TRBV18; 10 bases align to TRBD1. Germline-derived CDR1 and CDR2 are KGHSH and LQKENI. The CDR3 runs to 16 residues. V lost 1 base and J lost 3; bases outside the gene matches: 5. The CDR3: CASSPLMDRGDTEAFF. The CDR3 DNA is TGTGCCAGCTCACCACTAATGGACAGGGGGGACACTGAAGCTTTCTTT.

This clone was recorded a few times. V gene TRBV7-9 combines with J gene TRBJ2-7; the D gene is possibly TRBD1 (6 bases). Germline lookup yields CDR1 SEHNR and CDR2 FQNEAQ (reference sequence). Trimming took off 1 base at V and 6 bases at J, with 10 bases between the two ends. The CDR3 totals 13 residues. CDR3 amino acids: CASSLVQGTEQYF. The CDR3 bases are TGTGCCAGCAGCTTAGTACAGGGAACCGAGCAGTACTTC.

DNA for the CDR3: TGTGCCAGTAGTATAATTCGCGGTGCAGATACGCAGTATTTT. Translated: CASSIIRGADTQYF. The chain is built from TRBV19 and TRBJ2-3; D is unclear. CDR3 length: 14 residues. V dropped 2 bases and J dropped 4 bases, with 10 bases sitting between them. Per germline, CDR1 LNHDA and CDR2 SQIVND (reference sequence).

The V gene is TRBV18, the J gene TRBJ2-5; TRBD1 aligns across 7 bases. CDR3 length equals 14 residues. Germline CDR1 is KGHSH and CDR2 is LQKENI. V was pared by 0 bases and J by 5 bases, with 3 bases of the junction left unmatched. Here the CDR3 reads CASSPPGGVETQYF. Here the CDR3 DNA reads TGTGCCAGCTCACCACCAGGGGGCGTGGAGACCCAGTACTTC.

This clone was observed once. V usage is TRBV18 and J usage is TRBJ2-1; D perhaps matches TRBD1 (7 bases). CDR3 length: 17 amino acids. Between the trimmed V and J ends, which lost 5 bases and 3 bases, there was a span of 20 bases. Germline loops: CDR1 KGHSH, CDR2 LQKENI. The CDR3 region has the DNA TGTGCCAGCTCAGGGGGGACAGTCCCTTATGGCTACAATGAGCAGTTCTTC. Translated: CASSGGTVPYGYNEQFF.

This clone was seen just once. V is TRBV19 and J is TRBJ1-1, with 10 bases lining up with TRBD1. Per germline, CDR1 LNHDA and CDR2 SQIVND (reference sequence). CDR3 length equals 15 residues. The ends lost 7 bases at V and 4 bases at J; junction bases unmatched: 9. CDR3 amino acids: CASTYTTGGVTEAFF. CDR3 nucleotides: TGTGCCAGTACCTATACGACAGGGGGCGTCACTGAAGCTTTCTTT.

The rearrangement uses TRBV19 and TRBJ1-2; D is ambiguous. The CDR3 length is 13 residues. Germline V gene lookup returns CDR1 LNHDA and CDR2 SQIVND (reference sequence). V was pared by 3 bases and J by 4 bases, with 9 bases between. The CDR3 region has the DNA TGTGCCAGTAGTATGCGGGTTCCCTATGGCTACACCTTC. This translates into CASSMRVPYGYTF.